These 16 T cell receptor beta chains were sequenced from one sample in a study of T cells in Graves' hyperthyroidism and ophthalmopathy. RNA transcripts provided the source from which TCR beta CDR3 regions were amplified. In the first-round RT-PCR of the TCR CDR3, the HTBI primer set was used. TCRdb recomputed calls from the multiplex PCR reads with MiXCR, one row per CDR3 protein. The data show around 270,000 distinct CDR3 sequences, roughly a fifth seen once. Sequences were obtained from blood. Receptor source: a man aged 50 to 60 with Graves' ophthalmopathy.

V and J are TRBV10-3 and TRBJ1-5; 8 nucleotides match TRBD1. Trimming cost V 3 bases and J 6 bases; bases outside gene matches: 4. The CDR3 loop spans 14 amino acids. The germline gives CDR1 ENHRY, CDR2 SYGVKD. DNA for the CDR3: TGTGCCATCAGTGAACAGGGGGATGTTCAGCCCCAGCATTTT. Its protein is CAISEQGDVQPQHF.

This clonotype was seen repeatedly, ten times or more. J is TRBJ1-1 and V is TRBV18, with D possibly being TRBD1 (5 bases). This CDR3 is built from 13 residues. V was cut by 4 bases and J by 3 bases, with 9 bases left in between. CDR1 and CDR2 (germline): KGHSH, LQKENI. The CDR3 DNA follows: TGTGCCAGCTCACTAGGGGCGGACACTGAAGCTTTCTTT. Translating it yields CASSLGADTEAFF.

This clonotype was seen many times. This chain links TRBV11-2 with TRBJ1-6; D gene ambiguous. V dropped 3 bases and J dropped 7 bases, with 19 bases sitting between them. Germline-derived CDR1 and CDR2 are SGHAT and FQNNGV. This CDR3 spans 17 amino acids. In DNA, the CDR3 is TGTGCCAGCAGCTTCCCGGCCGTGGGGTCCTTAAATTCACCCCTCCACTTT. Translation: CASSFPAVGSLNSPLHF.

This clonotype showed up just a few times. Here the CDR3 DNA reads TGTGCCAGTCCTGACAGGAGCTATGGCTACACCTTC. This sequence encodes CASPDRSYGYTF. The chain joins TRBV2 to TRBJ1-2; weak D call: TRBD1 (6 bases). Germline-derived CDR1 and CDR2 are SNHLY and FYNNEI. Deletions cut 9 bases from V and 4 bases from J, with 12 bases between. This CDR3 spans 12 amino acids.

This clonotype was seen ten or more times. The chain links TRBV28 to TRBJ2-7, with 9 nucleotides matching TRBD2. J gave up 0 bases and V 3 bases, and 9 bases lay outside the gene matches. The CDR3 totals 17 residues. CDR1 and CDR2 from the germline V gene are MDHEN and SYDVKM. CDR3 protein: CASSFTIGLASSYEQYF. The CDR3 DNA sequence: TGTGCCAGCAGTTTCACAATCGGACTAGCGAGCTCCTACGAGCAGTACTTC.

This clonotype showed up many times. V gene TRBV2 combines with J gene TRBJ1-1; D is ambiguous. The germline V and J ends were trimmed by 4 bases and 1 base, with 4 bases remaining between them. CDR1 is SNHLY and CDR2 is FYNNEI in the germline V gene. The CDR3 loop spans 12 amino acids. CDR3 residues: CASSVRNTEAFF. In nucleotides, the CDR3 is TGTGCCAGCAGTGTAAGGAACACTGAAGCTTTCTTT.

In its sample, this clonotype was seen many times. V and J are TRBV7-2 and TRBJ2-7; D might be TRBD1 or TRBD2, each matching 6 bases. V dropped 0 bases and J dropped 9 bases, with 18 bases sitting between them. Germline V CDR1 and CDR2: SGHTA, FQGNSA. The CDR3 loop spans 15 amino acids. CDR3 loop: CASSLAPGKGGSQYF. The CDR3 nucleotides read TGTGCCAGCAGCTTAGCCCCGGGGAAGGGGGGATCGCAGTACTTC.

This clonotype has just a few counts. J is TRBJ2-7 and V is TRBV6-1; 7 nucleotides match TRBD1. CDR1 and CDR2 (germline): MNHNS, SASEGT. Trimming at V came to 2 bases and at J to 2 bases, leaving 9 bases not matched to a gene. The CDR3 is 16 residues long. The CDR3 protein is CASSEWLGQVTYEQYF. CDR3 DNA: TGTGCCAGCAGTGAATGGCTAGGACAGGTGACCTACGAGCAGTACTTC.

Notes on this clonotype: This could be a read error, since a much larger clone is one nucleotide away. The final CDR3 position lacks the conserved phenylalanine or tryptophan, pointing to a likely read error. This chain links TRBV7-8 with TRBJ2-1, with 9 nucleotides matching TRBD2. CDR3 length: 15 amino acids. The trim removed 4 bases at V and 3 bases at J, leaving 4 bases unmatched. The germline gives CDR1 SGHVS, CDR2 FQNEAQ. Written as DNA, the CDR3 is TGTGCCAGCAGCTCAATAGCGGGGGTCTACAATGAGCAGTTCCTC. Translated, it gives CASSSIAGVYNEQFL.

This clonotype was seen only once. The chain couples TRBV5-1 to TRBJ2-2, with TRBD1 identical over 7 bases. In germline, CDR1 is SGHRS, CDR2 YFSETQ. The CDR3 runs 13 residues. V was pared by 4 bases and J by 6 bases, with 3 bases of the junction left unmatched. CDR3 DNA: TGCGCCAGCAGCCTACAGGGGTCCGGGGAGCTGTTTTTT. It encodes CASSLQGSGELFF. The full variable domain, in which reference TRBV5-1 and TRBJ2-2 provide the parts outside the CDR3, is KAGVTQTPRYLIKTRGQQVTLSCSPISGHRSVSWYQQTPGQGLQFLFEYFSETQRNKGNFPGRFSGRQFSNSRSEMNVSTLELGDSALYLCASSLQGSGELFFGEGSRLTVL.

CDR3 residues: CASSLAATGAFGNTIYF. As DNA, the CDR3 is TGTGCCAGCAGCTTAGCGGCGACAGGGGCGTTTGGAAACACCATATATTTT. The rearrangement uses TRBV7-2 and TRBJ1-3, with 8 bases lining up with TRBD1. The trim removed 0 bases at V and 3 bases at J, leaving 7 bases unmatched. Germline CDR1 and CDR2: SGHTA and FQGNSA. The CDR3 is made up of 17 amino acids.

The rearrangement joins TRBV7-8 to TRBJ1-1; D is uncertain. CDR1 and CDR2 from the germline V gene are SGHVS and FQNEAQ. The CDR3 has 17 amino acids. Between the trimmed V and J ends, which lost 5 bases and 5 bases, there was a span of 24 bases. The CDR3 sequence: CASSLGPLGGLSTEAFF. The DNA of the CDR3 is TGTGCCAGCAGCCTCGGACCCCTCGGCGGATTGAGTACTGAAGCTTTCTTT. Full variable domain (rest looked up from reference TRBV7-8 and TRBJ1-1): GAGVSQSPRYKVAKRGQDVALRCDPISGHVSLFWYQQALGQGPEFLTYFQNEAQLDKSGLPSDRFFAERPEGSVSTLKIQRTQQEDSAVYLCASSLGPLGGLSTEAFFGQGTRLTVV.

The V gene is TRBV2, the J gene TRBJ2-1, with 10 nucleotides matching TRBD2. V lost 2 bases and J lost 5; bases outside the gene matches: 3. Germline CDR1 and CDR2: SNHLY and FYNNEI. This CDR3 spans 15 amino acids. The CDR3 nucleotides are TGTGCCAGCAGTGAACTAGCGGGAGAACACAATGAGCAGTTCTTC. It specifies CASSELAGEHNEQFF.

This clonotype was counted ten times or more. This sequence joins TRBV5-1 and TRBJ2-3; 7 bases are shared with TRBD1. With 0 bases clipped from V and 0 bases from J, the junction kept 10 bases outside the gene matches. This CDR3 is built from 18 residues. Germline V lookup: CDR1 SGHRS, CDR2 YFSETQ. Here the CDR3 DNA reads TGCGCCAGCAGCTTGGAATGGCCAGGGGGAAAAAGCACAGATACGCAGTATTTT. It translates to CASSLEWPGGKSTDTQYF. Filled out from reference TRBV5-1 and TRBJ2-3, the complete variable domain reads KAGVTQTPRYLIKTRGQQVTLSCSPISGHRSVSWYQQTPGQGLQFLFEYFSETQRNKGNFPGRFSGRQFSNSRSEMNVSTLELGDSALYLCASSLEWPGGKSTDTQYFGPGTRLTVL.

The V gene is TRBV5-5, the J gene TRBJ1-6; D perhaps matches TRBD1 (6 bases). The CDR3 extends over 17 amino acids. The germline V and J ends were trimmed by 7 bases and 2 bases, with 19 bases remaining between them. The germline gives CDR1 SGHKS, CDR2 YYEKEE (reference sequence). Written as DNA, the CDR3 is TGTGCCAGCCTTGAGGAGGGGGAGGTGACCTATAATTCACCCCTCCACTTT. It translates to CASLEEGEVTYNSPLHF.

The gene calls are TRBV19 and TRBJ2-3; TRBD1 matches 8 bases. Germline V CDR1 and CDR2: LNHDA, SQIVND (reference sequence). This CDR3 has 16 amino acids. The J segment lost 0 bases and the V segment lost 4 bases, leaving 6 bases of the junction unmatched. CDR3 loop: CASSSTWTGSTDTQYF. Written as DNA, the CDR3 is TGTGCCAGTAGTAGCACCTGGACAGGGAGCACAGATACGCAGTATTTT.